The clone carrying this TCR beta chain has a single count. Its antigen remains unknown. The data originate from a study of T cells and Merkel cell carcinoma outcomes. Method: immunoSEQ multiplex PCR; TCRdb's copy keeps in-frame clones and lacks some. Among roughly 3,300 clones listed, 85% to 95% were seen once. This CDR3 spans 15 amino acids. Germline CDR1 reads MNHNY; CDR2 reads SVGAGI (reference sequence). Trimming pared 7 bases from V and 3 bases from J, leaving 19 bases between. Study findings and constraints: In Merkel cell carcinoma, repertoire and T-cell density reportedly predicted outcomes.

Sequences were obtained from tumor tissue from Merkel cell carcinoma. This TCR was sampled from a human donor with Merkel cell carcinoma. This chain connects TRBV6-6 to TRBJ2-7, with D perhaps given as TRBD1 or TRBD2 (6 bases each). The CDR3 nucleotides are TGTGCCAGCAATGGGGGGCAGGGGTACGTCTACGAGCAGTACTTC. Its protein product is CASNGGQGYVYEQYF.